The sequence of this TCR beta chain was determined in a study of CD8 T cells in ankylosing spondylitis. Regarding the study as a whole: Disease-associated clones were CD8+ and fairly uncommon in peripheral blood. Some motif variants were previously reported in reactive arthritis synovial fluid and blood. A TCR beta motif of about 8 highly homologous variants appeared characteristic of ankylosing spondylitis blood.

This clonotype was observed at least ten times. Its antigen is unknown. With 7 bases clipped from V and 2 bases from J, the junction kept 14 bases outside the gene matches. The CDR3 consists of 17 residues. The germline gives CDR1 SQVTM, CDR2 ANQGSEA. Molecular-barcoded quantitative 5'-RACE produced these TCR beta libraries. TCRdb redid the calling of the 5' RACE reads with MiXCR, one entry per CDR3 protein. The data hold a few hundred thousand distinct CDR3 sequences, with about 10% observed a single time. The V and J genes are TRBV29-1 and TRBJ2-6; 7 nucleotides line up with TRBD1. Source material: blood, either unsorted or a sorted T cell fraction (not recorded which). This receptor was identified in a male donor with ankylosing spondylitis or in good health (not recorded which). The DNA for the CDR3 is TGCAGCGCTTTATTCGACAGGGATCGGGCTGGGGCCAACGTCCTGACTTTC. Its protein product is CSALFDRDRAGANVLTF.